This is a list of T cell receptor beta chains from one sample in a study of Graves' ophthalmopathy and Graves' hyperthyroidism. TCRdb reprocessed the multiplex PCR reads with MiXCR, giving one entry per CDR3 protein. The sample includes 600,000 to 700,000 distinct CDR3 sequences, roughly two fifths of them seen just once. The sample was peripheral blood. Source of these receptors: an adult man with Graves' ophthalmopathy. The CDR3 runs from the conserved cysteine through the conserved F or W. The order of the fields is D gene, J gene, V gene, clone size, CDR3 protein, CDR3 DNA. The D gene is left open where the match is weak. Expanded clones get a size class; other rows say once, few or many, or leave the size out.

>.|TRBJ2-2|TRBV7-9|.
CASSLVVSGELFF
TGTGCCAGCAGCTTAGTGGTTTCCGGGGAGCTGTTTTTT
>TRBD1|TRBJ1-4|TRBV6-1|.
CASRRTGEGEKLFF
TGTGCCAGCCGAAGGACAGGGGAGGGTGAAAAACTGTTTTTT
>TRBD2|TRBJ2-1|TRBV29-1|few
CSGQAGGDEQFF
TGCAGCGGCCAGGCGGGGGGTGATGAGCAGTTCTTC
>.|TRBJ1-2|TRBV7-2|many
CASSLALDGVYGYTF
TGTGCCAGCAGCTTAGCGCTAGACGGTGTCTATGGCTACACCTTC
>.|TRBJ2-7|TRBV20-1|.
CSARVQSSYEQYF
TGCAGTGCTAGGGTACAAAGCTCCTACGAGCAGTACTTC
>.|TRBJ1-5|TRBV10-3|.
CAISERGLSNQPQHF
TGTGCCATCAGTGAGCGGGGCTTGAGCAATCAGCCCCAGCATTTT
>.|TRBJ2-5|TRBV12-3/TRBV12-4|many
CASSRRQETQYF
TGTGCCAGCAGTCGGCGGCAAGAGACCCAGTACTTC
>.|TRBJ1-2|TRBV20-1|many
CSAPHAGGGNYGYTF
TGCAGTGCCCCTCATGCCGGGGGCGGAAACTATGGCTACACCTTC
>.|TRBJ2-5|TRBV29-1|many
CSVQGSSQETQYF
TGCAGCGTTCAGGGGTCTAGCCAAGAGACCCAGTACTTC
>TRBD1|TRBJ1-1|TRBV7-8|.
CASSQQGGYAEAFF
TGTGCCAGCAGCCAACAGGGGGGCTACGCGGAAGCTTTCTTT
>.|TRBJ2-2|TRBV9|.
CASSVGDYTGELFF
TGTGCCAGCAGCGTCGGGGATTACACCGGGGAGCTGTTTTTT
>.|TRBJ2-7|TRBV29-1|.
CSVDTGNEQYF
TGCAGCGTCGATACAGGGAACGAGCAGTACTTC
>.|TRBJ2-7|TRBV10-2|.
CASSDLAEIEQYF
TGCGCCAGCAGTGACCTCGCAGAAATCGAGCAGTACTTC
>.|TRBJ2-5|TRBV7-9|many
CASSQEASGAGQETQYF
TGTGCCAGCAGCCAAGAGGCTTCCGGGGCGGGCCAAGAGACCCAGTACTTC
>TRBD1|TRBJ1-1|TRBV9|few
CASSPTGRRTEAFF
TGTGCCAGCAGCCCGACAGGGAGGAGGACTGAAGCTTTCTTT
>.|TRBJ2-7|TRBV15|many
CATSSNQDISEQYF
TGTGCCACCAGCAGTAACCAGGACATCTCCGAGCAGTACTTC
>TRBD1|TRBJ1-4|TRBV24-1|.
CATSDTGTGELFF
TGTGCCACCAGTGACACCGGGACAGGGGAACTGTTTTTT
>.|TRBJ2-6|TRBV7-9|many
CASSLTAIGANVLTF
TGTGCCAGCAGCTTAACAGCAATTGGGGCCAACGTCCTGACTTTC
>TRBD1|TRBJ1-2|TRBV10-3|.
CAIRSPGQGDPDYGYTF
TGTGCCATCAGGAGCCCGGGACAGGGGGATCCTGACTATGGCTACACCTTC
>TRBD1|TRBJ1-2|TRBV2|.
CASSQEWDRDRVLNYGYTF
TGTGCCAGCAGCCAAGAGTGGGACCGGGACAGGGTATTAAACTATGGCTACACCTTC
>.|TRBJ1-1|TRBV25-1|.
CASAGPGNTEAFF
TGTGCCAGCGCCGGACCGGGGAACACTGAAGCTTTCTTT
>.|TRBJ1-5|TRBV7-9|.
CASSPGSAVGMDNSNQPQHF
TGCGCCAGCAGCCCTGGGAGTGCGGTAGGTATGGACAATAGCAATCAGCCCCAGCATTTT
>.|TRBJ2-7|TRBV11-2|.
CASSLGAGDYYEQYF
TGTGCCAGCAGCTTAGGGGCAGGGGACTACTACGAGCAGTACTTC
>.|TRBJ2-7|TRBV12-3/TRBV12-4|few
CASSNPGHPYEQYF
TGTGCCAGCAGTAACCCCGGACATCCCTACGAGCAGTACTTC
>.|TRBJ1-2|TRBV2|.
CASSLAMDGYTF
TGTGCCAGCAGTCTAGCTATGGATGGCTACACCTTC
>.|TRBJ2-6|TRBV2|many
CASSSPARVHSSGANVLTF
TGTGCCAGCAGCTCCCCAGCGAGGGTACATAGCTCTGGGGCCAACGTCCTGACTTTC
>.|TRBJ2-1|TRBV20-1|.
CSASDEQFF
TGCAGTGCTAGTGATGAGCAGTTCTTC
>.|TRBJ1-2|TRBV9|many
CASSGRGSAGGYTF
TGTGCCAGCAGCGGTAGGGGGTCGGCAGGTGGCTACACCTTC
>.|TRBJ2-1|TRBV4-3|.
CASSPAGTGAYNEQFF
TGCGCCAGCAGCCCCGCCGGGACGGGAGCCTACAATGAGCAGTTCTTC
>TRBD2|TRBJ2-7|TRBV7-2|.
CASSWVPGGNGGTEQYF
TGTGCCAGCAGCTGGGTCCCCGGGGGGAACGGAGGTACCGAGCAGTACTTC
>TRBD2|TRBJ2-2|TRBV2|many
CASSAASGGLPGELFF
TGTGCCAGCAGTGCGGCTAGCGGGGGGCTTCCCGGGGAGCTGTTTTTT
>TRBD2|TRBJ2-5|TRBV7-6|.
CASSPRLAGVETQYF
TGTGCCAGCAGCCCCCGACTAGCGGGAGTGGAGACCCAGTACTTC
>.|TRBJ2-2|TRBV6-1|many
CASATGYTGELFF
TGTGCCAGCGCCACAGGGTACACCGGGGAGCTGTTTTTT
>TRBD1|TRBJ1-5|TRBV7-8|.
CASSPGTGLEPQHF
TGTGCCAGCAGCCCCGGGACAGGGCTGGAGCCCCAGCATTTT
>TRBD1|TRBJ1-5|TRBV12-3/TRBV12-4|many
CASSLRRGTGQPQHF
TGTGCCAGCAGTTTACGCAGGGGGACTGGTCAGCCCCAGCATTTT
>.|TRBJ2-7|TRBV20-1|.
CSALISGTSYEQYF
TGCAGTGCTTTAATTTCAGGCACCTCCTACGAGCAGTACTTC
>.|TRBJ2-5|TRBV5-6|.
CASSSDNNQETQYF
TGTGCCAGCAGCTCGGACAACAATCAAGAGACCCAGTACTTC
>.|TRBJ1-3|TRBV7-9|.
CASSSRTVYGNTIYF
TGTGCCAGCAGCTCAAGGACAGTCTATGGCAACACCATATATTTT
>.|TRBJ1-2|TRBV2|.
CASSAWQGGGYTF
TGTGCCAGCAGTGCCTGGCAGGGAGGGGGCTACACCTTC
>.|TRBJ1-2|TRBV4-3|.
CASSQADEPNFNYGYTF
TGCGCCAGCAGCCAGGCGGACGAACCGAACTTTAACTATGGCTACACCTTC
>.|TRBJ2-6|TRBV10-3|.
CAISDLLATGANVLTF
TGTGCCATCAGCGACCTCCTAGCGACCGGGGCCAACGTCCTGACTTTC
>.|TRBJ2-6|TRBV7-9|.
CASSLGPPGANVLSF
TGTGCCAGCAGTCTGGGCCCTCCTGGGGCCAACGTCCTGTCTTTC
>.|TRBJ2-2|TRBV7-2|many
CASSSLAGELFF
TGTGCCAGCAGCTCCCTCGCCGGGGAGCTGTTTTTT
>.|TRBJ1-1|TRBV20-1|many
CSARGGFTEAFF
TGCAGTGCCCGGGGAGGGTTCACTGAAGCTTTCTTT
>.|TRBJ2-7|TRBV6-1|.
CASTPNRDEQYF
TGTGCCAGCACTCCAAACAGGGACGAGCAGTACTTC
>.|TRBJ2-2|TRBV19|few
CASSPGTGSWELFF
TGTGCCAGCTCACCCGGGACCGGATCATGGGAGCTGTTTTTT
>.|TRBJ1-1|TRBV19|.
CASSKTPQGQNTEAFF
TGTGCCAGTAGTAAAACCCCGCAGGGCCAGAACACTGAAGCTTTCTTT
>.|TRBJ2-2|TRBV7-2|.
CASSLDSWRSDTGELFF
TGTGCCAGCAGCCTAGACAGTTGGCGGAGCGACACCGGGGAGCTGTTTTTT
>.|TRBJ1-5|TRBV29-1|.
CSVEVKGIGQPQHF
TGCAGCGTTGAAGTCAAGGGTATTGGTCAGCCCCAGCATTTT
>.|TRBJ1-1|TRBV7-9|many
CASSSPDSGNTEAFF
TGTGCCAGCAGCTCCCCGGACAGCGGGAACACTGAAGCTTTCTTT